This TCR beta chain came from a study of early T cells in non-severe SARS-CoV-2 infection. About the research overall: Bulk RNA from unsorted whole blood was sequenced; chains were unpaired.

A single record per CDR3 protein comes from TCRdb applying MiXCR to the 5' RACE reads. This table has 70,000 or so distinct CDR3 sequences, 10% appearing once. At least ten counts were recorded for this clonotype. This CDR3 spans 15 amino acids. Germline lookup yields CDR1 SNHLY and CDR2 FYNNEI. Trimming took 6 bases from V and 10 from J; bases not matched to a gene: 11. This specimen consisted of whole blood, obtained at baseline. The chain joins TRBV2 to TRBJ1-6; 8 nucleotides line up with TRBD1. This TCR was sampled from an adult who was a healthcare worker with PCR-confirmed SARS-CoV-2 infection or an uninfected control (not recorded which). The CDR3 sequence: CASRTRQGTASPLHF. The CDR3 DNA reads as TGTGCCAGCAGGACCAGACAGGGGACCGCCTCACCCCTCCACTTT.